This T cell receptor (beta chain) was sequenced for a study of blood T cells in healthy people across ages (dated by TCRdb to 2015 to 2017). About the full investigation: In model experiments, template switching captured about one uniquely barcoded TCR beta cDNA molecule for every two T cells. The study analyzed two additional independent replicas of 1 million unique cDNA reads from the same blood draw for two donors, one aged 18 to 30 and one aged 80 or older. The donors were split into four age groups: young (average 16 years), middle-aged (roughly 39), aged (roughly 68) and long-lived (roughly 86). To avoid experimental bias, donors of different ages were randomly spread across the sequencing lanes. Age-related changes in TCR beta repertoire diversity were measured in the study by deep sequencing normalized with unique cDNA molecular identifiers.

Counted from cysteine to phenylalanine, this CDR3 has 15 amino acids. Of the read, only the CDR3 DNA is kept; its 45 bases are in frame from base 1. V is pared back by 2 bases and J by 5 bases, with 15 bases lying between the germline termini. Looking up the germline V gene (reference sequence) yields CDR1 SEHNR and CDR2 FQNEAQ. This clonotype has only a few counts. Its binding antigen is unknown. The record has no base qualities; no much larger clone is one base away. Donors were around 37 systemically healthy Caucasian individuals from Russia aged roughly 6 to 90 years. Each donor gave around 9 milliliters of peripheral blood, collected into EDTA-treated Vacutainer tubes. Ficoll-Paque density-gradient centrifugation was used to isolate PBMCs, with at least 7 million per sample. Total RNA was extracted from PBMCs with Trizol reagent, with at least 6 micrograms obtained per sample. Naive CD45RAhigh/CD27high T cell percentages were measured by flow cytometry on a PBMC aliquot from every donor.

The paper's findings and limits, for the study overall: Conclusive comparison of naive and antigen-experienced compartments was prevented by the profiling of bulk unsorted PBMCs. The percentage of naive T cells measured by flow cytometry correlated strongly with observed TCR beta diversity. Donor CMV infection status was unknown, potentially confounding age-related changes in expanded clonotypes. Observed TCR beta diversity per million T cells fell roughly linearly with age, and a significant reduction was already apparent by age roughly 40. Compared with the aged group, more naive CD4+ T cells, fewer expanded clones and increased TCR diversity were shown by the long-lived group, suggesting age selection. Estimates of total diversity based on one million sequenced T cells were considered lower bounds and underestimates.

Library creation used 5' RACE. The listed sequencing device is Illumina HiSeq 2500. A second PCR of roughly 6 to 11 cycles was performed with a sample-barcoded 5' primer and a J-beta primer mix. A template-switch 5' adaptor carrying 12 random nucleotides introduced a unique molecular identifier onto each TCR beta cDNA molecule. At least 2.5 million CDR3-containing paired-end reads were obtained from each sample. First-strand cDNA was synthesized from all RNA with the Mint cDNA synthesis kit, primed by a TRBC-specific oligonucleotide. All cDNA was treated with uracil-DNA glycosylase and then went through a first 18-cycle PCR with the universal primers M1SS and BC2_uni_R. The paper's data handling went like this. Normalization of each sample was performed by random selection of 1 million high-quality reads, each carrying a distinct molecular identifier. Reads with shared molecular identifiers were discarded instead of being binned into consensus sequences. CDR3 identification, clonotype clustering and error correction used MiTCR with a Q25 quality threshold and the strictest error-elimination algorithm. A nonparametric unseen species model with Euler transformation was used to estimate lower-bound total TCR beta diversity. TCRdb reprocessing: public reads trimmed at Q25 with fastp, clones called with MiXCR, in-frame beta chains kept. Each CDR3 protein gets just one entry, which takes the most common genes and DNA from the rows behind it. TCRdb's processing, not the authors', yielded these V and J calls. The sample table contains roughly 1.5 million distinct CDR3 sequences; only one count was recorded for roughly two fifths of them. The top ten clonotypes cover about 4.1% of the sample.

This clonotype was sampled from a woman between 18 and 29 years old in good health. The chain uses TRBV7-9 and TRBJ2-5; TRBD2 is perhaps the D gene, given 5 matching bases. Sequencing input: blood. The CDR3 protein: CASSLFRESAETQYF. The base sequence is TGTGCCAGCAGCTTATTCCGGGAAAGTGCGGAGACCCAGTACTTC. When the CDR3 is completed using the reference TRBV7-9 and TRBJ2-5 genes on either side, the full variable domain is DTGVSQNPRHKITKRGQNVTFRCDPISEHNRLYWYRQTLGQGPEFLTYFQNEAQLEKSRLLSDRFSAERPKGSFSTLEIQRTEQGDSAMYLCASSLFRESAETQYFGPGTRLLVL.